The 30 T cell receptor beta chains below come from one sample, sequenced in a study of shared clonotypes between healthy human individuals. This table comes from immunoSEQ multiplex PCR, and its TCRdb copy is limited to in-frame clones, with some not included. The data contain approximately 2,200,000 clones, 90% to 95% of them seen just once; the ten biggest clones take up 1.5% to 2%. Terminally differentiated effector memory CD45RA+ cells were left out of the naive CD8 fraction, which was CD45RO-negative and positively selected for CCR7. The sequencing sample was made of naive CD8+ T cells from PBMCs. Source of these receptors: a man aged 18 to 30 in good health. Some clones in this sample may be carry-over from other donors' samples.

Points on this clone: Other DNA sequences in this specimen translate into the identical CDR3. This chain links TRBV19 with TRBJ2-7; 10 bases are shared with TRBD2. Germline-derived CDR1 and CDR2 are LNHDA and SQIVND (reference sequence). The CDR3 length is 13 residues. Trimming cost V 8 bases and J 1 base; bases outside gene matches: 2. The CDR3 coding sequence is TGTGCCAGTCGGACTAGCGGTTCCTACGAGCAGTACTTC. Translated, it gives CASRTSGSYEQYF.

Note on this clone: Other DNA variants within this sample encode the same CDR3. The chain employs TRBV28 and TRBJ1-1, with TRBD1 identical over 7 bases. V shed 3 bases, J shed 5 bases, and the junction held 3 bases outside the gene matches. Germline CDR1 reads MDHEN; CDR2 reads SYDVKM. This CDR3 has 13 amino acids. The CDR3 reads CASSLGRGTEAFF. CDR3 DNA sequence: TGTGCCAGCAGTTTGGGCAGGGGGACTGAAGCTTTCTTT.

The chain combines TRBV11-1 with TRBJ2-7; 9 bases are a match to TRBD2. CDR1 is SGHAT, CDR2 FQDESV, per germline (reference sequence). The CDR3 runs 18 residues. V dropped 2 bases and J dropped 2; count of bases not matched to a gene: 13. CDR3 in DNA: TGTGCCAGCAGCTTATGGGTTGAGGCTAGCGGGGAAGCCTACGAGCAGTACTTC. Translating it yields CASSLWVEASGEAYEQYF.

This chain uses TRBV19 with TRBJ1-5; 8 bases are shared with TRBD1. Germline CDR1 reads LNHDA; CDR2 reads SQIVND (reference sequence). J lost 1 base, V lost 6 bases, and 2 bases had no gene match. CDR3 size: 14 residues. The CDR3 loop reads CASRYRGSNQPQHF. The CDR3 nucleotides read TGTGCCAGTAGATACAGGGGGAGCAATCAGCCCCAGCATTTT.

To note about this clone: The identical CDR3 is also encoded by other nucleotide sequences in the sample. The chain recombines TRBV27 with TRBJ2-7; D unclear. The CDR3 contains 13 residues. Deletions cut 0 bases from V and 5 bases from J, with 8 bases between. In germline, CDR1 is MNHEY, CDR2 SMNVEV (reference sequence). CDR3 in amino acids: CASSLSSRHEQYF. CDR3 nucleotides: TGTGCCAGCAGTTTATCTTCCAGGCACGAGCAGTACTTC.

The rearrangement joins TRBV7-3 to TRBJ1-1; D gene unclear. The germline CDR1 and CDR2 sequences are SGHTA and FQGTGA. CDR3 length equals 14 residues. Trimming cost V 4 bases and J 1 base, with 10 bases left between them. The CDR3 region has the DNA TGTGCCAGCAGCTCTAAAACAGAGAACACTGAAGCTTTCTTT. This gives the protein CASSSKTENTEAFF.

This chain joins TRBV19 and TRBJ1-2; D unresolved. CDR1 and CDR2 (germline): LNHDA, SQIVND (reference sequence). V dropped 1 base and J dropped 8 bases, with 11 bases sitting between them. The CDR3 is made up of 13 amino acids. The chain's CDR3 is CASSIAPRLGYTF. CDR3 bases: TGTGCCAGTAGTATAGCTCCTCGCCTAGGCTACACCTTC.

The DNA of the CDR3 is TGTGCCAGCAGCTCCCCCCGACGGATACCGAACACCGGGGAGCTGTTTTTT. This sequence encodes CASSSPRRIPNTGELFF. V and J are TRBV7-9 and TRBJ2-2; D not certain. CDR1 and CDR2 (germline): SEHNR, FQNEAQ (reference sequence). V was shortened by 4 bases and J by 0 bases, with 15 bases between the two germline ends. CDR3 length: 17 residues.

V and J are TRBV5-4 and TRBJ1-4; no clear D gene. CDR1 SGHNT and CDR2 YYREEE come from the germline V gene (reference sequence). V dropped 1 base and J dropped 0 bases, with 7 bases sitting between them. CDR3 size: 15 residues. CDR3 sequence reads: CASSLMEATNEKLFF. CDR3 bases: TGTGCCAGCAGCTTGATGGAAGCAACTAATGAAAAACTGTTTTTT.

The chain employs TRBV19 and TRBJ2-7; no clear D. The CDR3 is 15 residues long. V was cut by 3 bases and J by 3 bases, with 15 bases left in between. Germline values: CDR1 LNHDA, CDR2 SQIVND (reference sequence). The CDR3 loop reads CASSIGPALYYEQYF. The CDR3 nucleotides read TGTGCCAGTAGTATCGGTCCAGCTCTCTACTACGAGCAGTACTTC.

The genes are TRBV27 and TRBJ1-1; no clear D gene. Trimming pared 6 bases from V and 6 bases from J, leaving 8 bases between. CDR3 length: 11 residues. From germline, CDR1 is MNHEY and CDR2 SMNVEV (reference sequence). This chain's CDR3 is CASRGYSEAFF. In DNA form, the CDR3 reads TGTGCCAGCAGGGGATACTCTGAAGCTTTCTTT.

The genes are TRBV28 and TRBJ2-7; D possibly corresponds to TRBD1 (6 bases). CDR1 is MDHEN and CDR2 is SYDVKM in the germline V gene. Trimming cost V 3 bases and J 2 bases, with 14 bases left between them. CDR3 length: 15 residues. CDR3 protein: CASSFRTGFPYEQYF. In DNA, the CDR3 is TGTGCCAGCAGTTTCCGAACAGGGTTCCCCTACGAGCAGTACTTC.

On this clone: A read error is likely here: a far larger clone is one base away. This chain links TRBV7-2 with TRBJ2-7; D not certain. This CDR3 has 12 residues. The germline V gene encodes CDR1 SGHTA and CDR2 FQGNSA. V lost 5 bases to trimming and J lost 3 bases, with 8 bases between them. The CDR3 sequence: CASSPLGYEQYF. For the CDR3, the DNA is TGTGCCAGCAGCCCCCTGGGCTACGAGCAGTACTTC.

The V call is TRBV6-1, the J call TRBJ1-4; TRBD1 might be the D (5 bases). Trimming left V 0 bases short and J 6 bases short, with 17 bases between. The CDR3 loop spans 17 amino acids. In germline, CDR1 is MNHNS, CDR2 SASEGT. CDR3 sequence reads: CASSEALMGEVDEKLFF. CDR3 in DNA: TGTGCCAGCAGTGAAGCGCTTATGGGGGAAGTAGATGAAAAACTGTTTTTT.

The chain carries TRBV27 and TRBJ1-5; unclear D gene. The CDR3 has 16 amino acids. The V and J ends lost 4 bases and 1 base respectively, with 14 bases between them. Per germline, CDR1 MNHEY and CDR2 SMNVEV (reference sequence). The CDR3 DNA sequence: TGTGCCAGCAGTTCCCGTCCGTCGGGAAGCAATCAGCCCCAGCATTTT. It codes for CASSSRPSGSNQPQHF.

CDR3 nucleotides: TGTGCCAGCAGCAAAGCGTTAAGGTTCCAGACAGGGCTTTATGGCTACACCTTC. This translates into CASSKALRFQTGLYGYTF. The chain carries TRBV21-1 and TRBJ1-2; the table calls TRBD1, which could not be checked here. TRBV21-1 is described as a pseudogene. CDR3 size: 18 residues.

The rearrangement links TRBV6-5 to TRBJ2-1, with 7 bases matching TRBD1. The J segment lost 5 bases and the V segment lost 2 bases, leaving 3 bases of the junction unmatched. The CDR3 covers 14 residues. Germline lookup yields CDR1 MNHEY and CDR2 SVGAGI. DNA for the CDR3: TGTGCCAGCAGTTACCCGGGACAGAACAATGAGCAGTTCTTC. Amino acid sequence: CASSYPGQNNEQFF.

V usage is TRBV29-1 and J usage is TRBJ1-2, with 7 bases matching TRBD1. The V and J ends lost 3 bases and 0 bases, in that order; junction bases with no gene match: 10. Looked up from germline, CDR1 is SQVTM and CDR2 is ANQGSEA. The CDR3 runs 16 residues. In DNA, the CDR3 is TGCAGCGTTGAGGGGACAGAGACCGTCGCTAACTATGGCTACACCTTC. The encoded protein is CSVEGTETVANYGYTF.

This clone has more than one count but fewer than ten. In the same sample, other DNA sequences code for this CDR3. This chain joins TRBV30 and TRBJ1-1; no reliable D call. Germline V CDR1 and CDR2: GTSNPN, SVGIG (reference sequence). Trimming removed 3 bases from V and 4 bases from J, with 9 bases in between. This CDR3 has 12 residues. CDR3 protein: CAWSLMGTEAFF. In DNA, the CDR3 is TGTGCCTGGAGCCTGATGGGCACTGAAGCTTTCTTT. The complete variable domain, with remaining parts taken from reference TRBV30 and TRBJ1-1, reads SQTIHQWPATLVQPVGSPLSLECTVEGTSNPNLYWYRQAAGRGLQLLFYSVGIGQISSEVPQNLSASRPQDRQFILSSKKLLLSDSGFYLCAWSLMGTEAFFGQGTRLTVV.

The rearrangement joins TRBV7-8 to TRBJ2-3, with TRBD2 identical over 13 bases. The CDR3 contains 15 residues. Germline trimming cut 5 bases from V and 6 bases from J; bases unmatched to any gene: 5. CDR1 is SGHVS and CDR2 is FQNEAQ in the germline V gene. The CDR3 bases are TGTGCCAGCAGCACCGGACTAGCGGGAGCGGATACGCAGTATTTT. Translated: CASSTGLAGADTQYF.

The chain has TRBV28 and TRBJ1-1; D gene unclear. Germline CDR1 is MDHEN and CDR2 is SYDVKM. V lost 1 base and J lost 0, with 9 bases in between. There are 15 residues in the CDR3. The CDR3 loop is CASSLSPELNTEAFF. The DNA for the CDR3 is TGTGCCAGCAGTTTATCCCCAGAACTGAACACTGAAGCTTTCTTT.

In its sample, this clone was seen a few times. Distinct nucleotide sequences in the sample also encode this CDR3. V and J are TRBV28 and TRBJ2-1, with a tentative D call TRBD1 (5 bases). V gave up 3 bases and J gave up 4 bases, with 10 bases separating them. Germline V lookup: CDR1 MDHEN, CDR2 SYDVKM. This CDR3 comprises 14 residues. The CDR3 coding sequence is TGTGCCAGCAGTTTGCCAGGGTCTTACAATGAGCAGTTCTTC. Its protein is CASSLPGSYNEQFF.

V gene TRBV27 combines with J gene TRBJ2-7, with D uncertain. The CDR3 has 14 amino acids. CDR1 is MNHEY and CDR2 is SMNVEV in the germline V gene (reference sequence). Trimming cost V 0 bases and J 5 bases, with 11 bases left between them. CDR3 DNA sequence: TGTGCCAGCAGTTTATCGGGCCCGGGCCACGAGCAGTACTTC. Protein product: CASSLSGPGHEQYF.

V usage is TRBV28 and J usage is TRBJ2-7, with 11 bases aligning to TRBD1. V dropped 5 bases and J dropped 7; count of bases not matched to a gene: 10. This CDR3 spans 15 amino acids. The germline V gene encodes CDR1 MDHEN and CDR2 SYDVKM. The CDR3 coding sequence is TGTGCCAGCAGTATCCGGGACAGGGGGGTTTGGGAGCAGTACTTC. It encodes CASSIRDRGVWEQYF.

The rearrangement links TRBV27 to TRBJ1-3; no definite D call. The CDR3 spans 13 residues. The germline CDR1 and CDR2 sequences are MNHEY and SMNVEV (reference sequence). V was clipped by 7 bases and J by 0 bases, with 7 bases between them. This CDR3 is CASKQGSGNTIYF. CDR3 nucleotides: TGTGCCAGCAAACAAGGCTCTGGAAACACCATATATTTT.

Here the CDR3 DNA reads TGTGCCAGCAGTGGCGGACAGATAAATACCGGGGAGCTGTTTTTT. Amino acids: CASSGGQINTGELFF. The V gene is TRBV2, the J gene TRBJ2-2, with D perhaps TRBD1 (6 bases). V lost 4 bases and J lost 5, with 14 bases in between. This CDR3 region has 15 residues. Germline V lookup: CDR1 SNHLY, CDR2 FYNNEI.

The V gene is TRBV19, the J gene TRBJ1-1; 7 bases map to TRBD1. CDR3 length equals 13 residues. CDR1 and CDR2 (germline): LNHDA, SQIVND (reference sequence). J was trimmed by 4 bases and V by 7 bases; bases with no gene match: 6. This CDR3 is CASKPTGVTEAFF. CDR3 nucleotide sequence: TGTGCCAGTAAGCCAACAGGGGTCACTGAAGCTTTCTTT.

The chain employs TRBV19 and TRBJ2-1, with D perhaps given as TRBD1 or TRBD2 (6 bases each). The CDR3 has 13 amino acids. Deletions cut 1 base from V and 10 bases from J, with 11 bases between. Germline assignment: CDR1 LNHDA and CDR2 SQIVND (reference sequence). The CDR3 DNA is TGTGCCAGTAGTATAGCGGGGGCGTCGGAGCAGTTCTTC. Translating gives CASSIAGASEQFF.

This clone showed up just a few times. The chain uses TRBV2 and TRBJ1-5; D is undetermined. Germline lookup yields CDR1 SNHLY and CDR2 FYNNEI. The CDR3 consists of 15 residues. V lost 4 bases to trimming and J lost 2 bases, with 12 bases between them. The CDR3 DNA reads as TGTGCCAGCAGTGTCGAAAGAAGAGGCAATCAGCCCCAGCATTTT. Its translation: CASSVERRGNQPQHF.

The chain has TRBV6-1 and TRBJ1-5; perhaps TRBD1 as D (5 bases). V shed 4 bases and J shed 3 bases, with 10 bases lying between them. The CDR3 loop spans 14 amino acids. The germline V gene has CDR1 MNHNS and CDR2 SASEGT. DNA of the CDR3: TGTGCCAGCAGTGGGTGGGGGTACAATCAGCCCCAGCATTTT. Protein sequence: CASSGWGYNQPQHF.